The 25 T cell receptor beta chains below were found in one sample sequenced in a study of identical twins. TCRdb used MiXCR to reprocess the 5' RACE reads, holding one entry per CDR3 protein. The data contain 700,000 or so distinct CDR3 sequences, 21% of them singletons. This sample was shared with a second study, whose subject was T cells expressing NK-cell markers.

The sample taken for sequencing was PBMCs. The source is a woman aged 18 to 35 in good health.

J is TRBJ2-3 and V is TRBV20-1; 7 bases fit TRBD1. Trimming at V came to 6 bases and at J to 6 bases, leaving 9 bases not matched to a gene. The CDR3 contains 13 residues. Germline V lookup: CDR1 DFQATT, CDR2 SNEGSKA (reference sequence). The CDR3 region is CSASTGLMDTQYF. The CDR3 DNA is TGCAGTGCATCGACAGGGTTGATGGATACGCAGTATTTT.

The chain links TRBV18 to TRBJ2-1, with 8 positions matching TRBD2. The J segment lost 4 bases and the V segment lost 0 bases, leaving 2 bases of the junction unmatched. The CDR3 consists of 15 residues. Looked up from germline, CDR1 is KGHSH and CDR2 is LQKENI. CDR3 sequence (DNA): TGTGCCAGCTCACCACCACGGGGGGGTTACAATGAGCAGTTCTTC. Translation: CASSPPRGGYNEQFF.

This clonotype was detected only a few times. The CDR3 sequence is CAISARIAETDTQYF. The CDR3 nucleotides are TGTGCCATCAGTGCCCGGATAGCGGAAACAGATACGCAGTATTTT. The chain combines TRBV10-3 with TRBJ2-3, with D possibly being TRBD2 (6 bases). Trimming stripped 4 bases from V and 3 bases from J, with 14 bases between. Per germline, CDR1 ENHRY and CDR2 SYGVKD. The CDR3 length is 15 residues.

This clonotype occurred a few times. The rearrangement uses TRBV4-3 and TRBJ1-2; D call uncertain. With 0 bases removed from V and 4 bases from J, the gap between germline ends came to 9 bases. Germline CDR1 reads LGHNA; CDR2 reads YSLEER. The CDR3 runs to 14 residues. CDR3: CASSQDPAIYGYTF. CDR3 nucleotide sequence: TGCGCCAGCAGCCAAGATCCGGCCATCTATGGCTACACCTTC.

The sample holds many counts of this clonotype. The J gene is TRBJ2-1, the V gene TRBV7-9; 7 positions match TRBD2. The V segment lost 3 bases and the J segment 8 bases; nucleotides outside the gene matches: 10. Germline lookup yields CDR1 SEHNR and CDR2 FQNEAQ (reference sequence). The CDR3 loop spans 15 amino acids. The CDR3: CASSFWAGVKDEQFF. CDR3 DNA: TGTGCCAGCAGCTTCTGGGCGGGAGTGAAGGATGAGCAGTTCTTC.

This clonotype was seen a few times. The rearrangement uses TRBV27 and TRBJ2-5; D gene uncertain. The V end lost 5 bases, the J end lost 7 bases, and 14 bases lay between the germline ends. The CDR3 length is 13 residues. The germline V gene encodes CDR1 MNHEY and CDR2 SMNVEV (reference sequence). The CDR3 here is CASSPFVRGTQYF. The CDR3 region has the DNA TGTGCCAGCAGTCCCTTCGTCCGAGGGACCCAGTACTTC.

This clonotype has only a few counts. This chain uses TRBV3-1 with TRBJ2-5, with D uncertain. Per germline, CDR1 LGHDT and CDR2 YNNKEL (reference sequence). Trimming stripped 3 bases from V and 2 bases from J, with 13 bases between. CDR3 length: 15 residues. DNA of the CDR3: TGTGCCAGCAGCCACGTGGCCATTTCGCAAGAGACCCAGTACTTC. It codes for CASSHVAISQETQYF.

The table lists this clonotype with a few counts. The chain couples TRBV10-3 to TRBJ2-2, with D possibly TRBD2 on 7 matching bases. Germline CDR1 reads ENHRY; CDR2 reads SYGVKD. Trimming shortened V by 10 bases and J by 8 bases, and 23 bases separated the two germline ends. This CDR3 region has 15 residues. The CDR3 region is CATRNAGAPLGELFF. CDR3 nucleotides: TGTGCCACCCGTAATGCGGGGGCTCCCCTGGGGGAGCTGTTTTTT.

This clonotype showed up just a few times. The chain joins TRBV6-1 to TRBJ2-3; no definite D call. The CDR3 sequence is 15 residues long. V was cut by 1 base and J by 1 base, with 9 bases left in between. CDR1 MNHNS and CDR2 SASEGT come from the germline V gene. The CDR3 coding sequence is TGTGCCAGCAGTGAAGAAACATCTCGCACAGATACGCAGTATTTT. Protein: CASSEETSRTDTQYF.

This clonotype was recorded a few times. CDR3 protein: CSALDYRTDTQYF. CDR3 DNA sequence: TGCAGTGCCCTGGACTACCGCACAGATACGCAGTATTTT. The rearrangement joins TRBV20-1 to TRBJ2-3; D is possibly TRBD2 (6 bases). Trimming shortened V by 6 bases and J by 1 base, and 11 bases separated the two germline ends. The germline V gene has CDR1 DFQATT and CDR2 SNEGSKA (reference sequence). The CDR3 is made up of 13 amino acids.

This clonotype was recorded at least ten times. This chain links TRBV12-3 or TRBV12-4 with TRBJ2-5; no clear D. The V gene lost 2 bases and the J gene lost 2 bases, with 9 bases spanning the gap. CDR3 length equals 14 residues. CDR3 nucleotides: TGTGCCAGCAGTTTACTCCCGAGACAAGAGACCCAGTACTTC. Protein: CASSLLPRQETQYF.

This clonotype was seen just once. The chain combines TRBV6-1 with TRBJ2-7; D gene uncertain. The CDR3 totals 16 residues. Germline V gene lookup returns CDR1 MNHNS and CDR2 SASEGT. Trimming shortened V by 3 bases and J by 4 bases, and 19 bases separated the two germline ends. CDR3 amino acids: CASSDGSTSLAYEQYF. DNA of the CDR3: TGTGCCAGCAGTGACGGTTCAACGTCGTTGGCATACGAGCAGTACTTC.

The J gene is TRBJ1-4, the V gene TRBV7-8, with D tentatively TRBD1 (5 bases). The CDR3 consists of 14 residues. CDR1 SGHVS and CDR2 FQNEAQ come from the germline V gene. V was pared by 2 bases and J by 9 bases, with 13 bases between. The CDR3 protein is CASSLPQDRQKLFF. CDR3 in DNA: TGTGCCAGCAGCTTACCCCAAGACAGACAAAAACTGTTTTTT.

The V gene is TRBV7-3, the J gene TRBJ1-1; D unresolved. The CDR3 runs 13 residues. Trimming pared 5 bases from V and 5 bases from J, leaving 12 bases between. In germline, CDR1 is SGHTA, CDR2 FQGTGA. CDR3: CASSPVMGTEAFF. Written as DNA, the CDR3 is TGTGCCAGCAGCCCCGTTATGGGAACTGAAGCTTTCTTT.

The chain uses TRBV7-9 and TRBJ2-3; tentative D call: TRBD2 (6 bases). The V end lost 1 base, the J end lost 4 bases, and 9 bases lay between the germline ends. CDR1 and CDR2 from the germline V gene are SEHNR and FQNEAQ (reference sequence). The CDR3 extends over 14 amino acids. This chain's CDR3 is CASSLGGGADTQYF. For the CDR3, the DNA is TGTGCCAGCAGCTTAGGGGGAGGAGCAGATACGCAGTATTTT.

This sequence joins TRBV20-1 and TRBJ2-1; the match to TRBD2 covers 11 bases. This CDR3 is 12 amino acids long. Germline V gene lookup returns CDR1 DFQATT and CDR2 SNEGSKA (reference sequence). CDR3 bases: TGCCTCGCCGGGACTAGCGGAAATGAGCAGTTCTTC. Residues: CLAGTSGNEQFF.

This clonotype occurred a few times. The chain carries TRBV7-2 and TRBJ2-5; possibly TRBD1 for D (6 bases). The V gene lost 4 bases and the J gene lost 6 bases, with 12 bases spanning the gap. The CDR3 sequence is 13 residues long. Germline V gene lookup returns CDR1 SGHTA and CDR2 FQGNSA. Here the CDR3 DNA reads TGTGCCAGCAGCTCCTCAGGGGTTCAGACCCAGTACTTC. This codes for CASSSSGVQTQYF.

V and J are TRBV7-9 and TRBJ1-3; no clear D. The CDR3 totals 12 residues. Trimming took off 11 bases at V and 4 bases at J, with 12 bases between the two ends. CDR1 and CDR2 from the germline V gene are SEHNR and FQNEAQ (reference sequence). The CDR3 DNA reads TGTGCCTTCACGGGTGGGGGAAACACCATATATTTT. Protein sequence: CAFTGGGNTIYF.

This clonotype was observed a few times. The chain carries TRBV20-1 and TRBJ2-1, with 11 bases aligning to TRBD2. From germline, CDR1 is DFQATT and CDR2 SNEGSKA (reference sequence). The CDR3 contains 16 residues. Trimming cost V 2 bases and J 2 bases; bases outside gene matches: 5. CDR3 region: CSARIISGGAYNEQFF. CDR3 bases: TGCAGTGCTAGAATCATTAGCGGGGGGGCCTACAATGAGCAGTTCTTC.

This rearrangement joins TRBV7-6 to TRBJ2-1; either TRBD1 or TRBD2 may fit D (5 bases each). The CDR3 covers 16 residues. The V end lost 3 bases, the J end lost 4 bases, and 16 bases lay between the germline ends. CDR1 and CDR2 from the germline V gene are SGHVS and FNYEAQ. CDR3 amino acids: CASSFSGRAVYNEQFF. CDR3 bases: TGTGCCAGCAGCTTTTCGGGGCGAGCGGTTTACAATGAGCAGTTCTTC.

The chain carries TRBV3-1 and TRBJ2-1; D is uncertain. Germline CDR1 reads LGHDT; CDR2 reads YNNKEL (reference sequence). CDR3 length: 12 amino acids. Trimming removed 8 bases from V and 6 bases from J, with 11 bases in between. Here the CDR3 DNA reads TGTGCCAGCCTAGACCTGACCAATGAGCAGTTCTTC. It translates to CASLDLTNEQFF.

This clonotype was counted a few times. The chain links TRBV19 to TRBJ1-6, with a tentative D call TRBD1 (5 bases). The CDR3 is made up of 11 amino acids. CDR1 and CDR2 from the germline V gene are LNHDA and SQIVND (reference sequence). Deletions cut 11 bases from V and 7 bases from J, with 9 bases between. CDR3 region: CAGGYNSPLHF. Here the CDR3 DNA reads TGTGCCGGGGGGTACAATTCACCCCTCCACTTT. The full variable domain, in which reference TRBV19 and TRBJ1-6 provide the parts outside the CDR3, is DGGITQSPKYLFRKEGQNVTLSCEQNLNHDAMYWYRQDPGQGLRLIYYSQIVNDFQKGDIAEGYSVSREKKESFPLTVTSAQKNPTAFYLCAGGYNSPLHFGNGTRLTVT.

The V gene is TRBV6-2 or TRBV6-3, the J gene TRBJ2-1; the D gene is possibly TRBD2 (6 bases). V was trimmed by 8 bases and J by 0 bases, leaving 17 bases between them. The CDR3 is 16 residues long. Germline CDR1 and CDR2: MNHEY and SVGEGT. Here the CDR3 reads CASFVGGGSSYNEQFF. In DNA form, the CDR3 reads TGTGCCAGCTTCGTGGGAGGAGGCAGCTCCTACAATGAGCAGTTCTTC.

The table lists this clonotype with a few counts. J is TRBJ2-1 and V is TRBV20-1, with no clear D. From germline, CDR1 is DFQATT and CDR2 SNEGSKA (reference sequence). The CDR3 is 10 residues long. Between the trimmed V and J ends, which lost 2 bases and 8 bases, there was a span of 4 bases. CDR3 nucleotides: TGCAGTGCTAGATTCCATGAGCAGTTCTTC. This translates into CSARFHEQFF.

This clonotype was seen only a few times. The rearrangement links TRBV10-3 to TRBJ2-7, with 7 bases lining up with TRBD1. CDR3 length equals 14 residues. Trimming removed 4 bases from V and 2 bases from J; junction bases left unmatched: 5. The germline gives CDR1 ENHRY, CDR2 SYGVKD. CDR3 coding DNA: TGTGCCATCAGTGGGGGACAGACGACCTACGAGCAGTACTTC. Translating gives CAISGGQTTYEQYF.